A selection of T cell receptor beta chains follows, all from one sample in a study of T cell responses to AZD1222 COVID-19 vaccine. The assay was immunoSEQ multiplex PCR, and TCRdb's table has in-frame clones only and misses some. The repertoire holds 66,000 or so clones, with about 88% as singletons. Here the sequenced sample was peripheral blood, taken on day 0 of AZD1222 vaccination. Source of these receptors: an adult in good health. CDR3s include the opening cysteine and the closing phenylalanine or tryptophan. D genes are given only for firm matches. Some rows have no size entry. The others give once, few or many, or a class for an expanded clone.

D	J	size	V	CDR3	DNA
TRBD2	TRBJ2-5	once	TRBV5-1	CASSFVAGGPIEGTQYF	TGCGCCAGCAGCTTTGTAGCGGGAGGCCCGATTGAAGGGACCCAGTACTTC
-	TRBJ1-1	-	TRBV5-8	CASSLSVGEAFF	TGTGCCAGCAGCTTGTCTGTCGGGGAAGCTTTCTTT
TRBD1	TRBJ1-5	-	TRBV7-2	CASSRDRPPNQPQHF	TGTGCCAGCAGCCGGGACAGACCCCCCAATCAGCCCCAGCATTTT
-	TRBJ2-7	-	TRBV4-3	CASSQDPLVSSYEQYF	TGCGCCAGCAGCCAAGATCCCTTGGTCAGCTCCTACGAGCAGTACTTC
-	TRBJ2-2	-	TRBV7-2	CASSLMPGRNTGELFF	TGTGCCAGCAGCTTAATGCCGGGCAGGAACACCGGGGAGCTGTTTTTT
TRBD1	TRBJ2-3	-	TRBV28	CASSPQGGTDTQYF	TGTGCCAGCAGTCCACAGGGGGGCACAGATACGCAGTATTTT
-	TRBJ1-4	-	TRBV28	CASSLSPSSTTNEKLFF	TGTGCCAGCAGTTTATCTCCCTCAAGTACGACGAATGAAAAACTGTTTTTT
-	TRBJ2-7	-	TRBV29-1	CSVRGNYEQYF	TGCAGCGTCCGGGGCAACTACGAGCAGTACTTC
-	TRBJ2-7	-	TRBV7-9	CASSLGSGISYEQYF	TGTGCCAGCAGCTTAGGGTCAGGGATCTCCTACGAGCAGTACTTC
TRBD2	TRBJ2-1	-	TRBV11-3	CASSNLAGEGQFF	TGTGCCAGCAGCAACCTAGCGGGAGAGGGGCAGTTCTTC
TRBD2	TRBJ2-2	-	TRBV7-9	CASRHSGDDTGELFF	TGTGCCAGCAGACATAGCGGGGACGACACCGGGGAGCTGTTTTTT
TRBD1	TRBJ2-1	-	TRBV7-6	CASSSRQGAYNEQFF	TGTGCCAGCAGCTCGAGACAGGGGGCATACAATGAGCAGTTCTTC
TRBD2	TRBJ2-1	-	TRBV5-1	CAITGLAGEQFF	TGCGCCATCACTGGACTAGCGGGGGAGCAGTTCTTC
-	TRBJ1-1	once	TRBV5-1	CASSLRGKGTEAFF	TGCGCCAGCAGCTTAAGGGGTAAGGGCACTGAAGCTTTCTTT
TRBD2	TRBJ2-3	-	TRBV29-1	CSVDGTSGSVWADTQYF	TGCAGCGTTGATGGGACTAGCGGGAGTGTTTGGGCAGATACGCAGTATTTT
-	TRBJ2-7	-	TRBV29-1	CSVEVLSYEQYF	TGCAGCGTTGAAGTCCTCTCCTACGAGCAGTACTTC
TRBD1	TRBJ2-2	-	TRBV19	CASRGTGVNTGELFF	TGTGCCAGTAGGGGGACAGGGGTGAACACCGGGGAGCTGTTTTTT
-	TRBJ2-1	-	TRBV6-5	CASSPYQGKEQFF	TGTGCCAGCAGTCCGTACCAGGGCAAGGAGCAGTTCTTC
-	TRBJ1-1	few	TRBV15	CAASGGYTEAFF	TGTGCCGCCTCGGGAGGCTACACTGAAGCTTTCTTT
-	TRBJ2-1	-	TRBV6-5	CASSRDGHNEQFF	TGTGCCAGCAGTCGGGACGGACACAATGAGCAGTTCTTC
-	TRBJ1-6	-	TRBV28	CASSHDVYNSPLHF	TGTGCCAGCAGCCACGACGTATATAATTCACCCCTCCACTTT
-	TRBJ2-5	-	TRBV27	CASRTGLTQYF	TGTGCCAGCAGGACGGGCCTCACCCAGTACTTC
-	TRBJ1-2	-	TRBV5-1	CASSLSGIYGYTF	TGCGCCAGCAGCTTGTCTGGGATCTATGGCTACACCTTC
TRBD2	TRBJ2-2	-	TRBV7-2	CASSPRTSGGRRELFF	TGTGCCAGCAGCCCGCGGACTAGCGGGGGGCGAAGGGAGCTGTTTTTT
-	TRBJ1-1	-	TRBV19	CASSTGGVRDTEAFF	TGTGCCAGTAGTACAGGCGGAGTAAGGGACACTGAAGCTTTCTTT
-	TRBJ2-1	-	TRBV11-2	CASSLGGGAGSYNEQFF	TGTGCCAGCAGCTTGGGGGGTGGGGCCGGGTCCTACAATGAGCAGTTCTTC
-	TRBJ2-2	few	TRBV27	CASRPEGSGTGELFF	TGTGCCAGCAGACCCGAGGGTTCGGGCACCGGGGAGCTGTTTTTT
TRBD2	TRBJ2-5	-	TRBV4-2	CASSPVPRLAGDGRSETQYF	TGTGCCAGCAGCCCAGTGCCGAGACTAGCGGGAGACGGACGGAGCGAGACCCAGTACTTC
-	TRBJ2-7	-	TRBV6-5	CASSFDPGPYEQYF	TGTGCCAGCAGTTTTGATCCGGGCCCCTACGAGCAGTACTTC
-	TRBJ2-3	-	TRBV5-1	CASSLGTVNTDTQYF	TGCGCCAGCAGCTTGGGGACGGTTAACACAGATACGCAGTATTTT
-	TRBJ2-7	once	TRBV7-9	CASSSNSGYEQYF	TGTGCCAGCAGCTCAAATAGCGGTTACGAGCAGTACTTC
TRBD2	TRBJ2-3	once	TRBV3-1/TRBV3-2	CASSQGDYITDTQYF	TGTGCCAGCAGCCAAGGGGACTACATTACAGATACGCAGTATTTT
-	TRBJ2-1	-	TRBV5-4	CASSSGGSGDEQFF	TGTGCCAGCAGCTCTGGGGGGTCAGGAGATGAGCAGTTCTTC
TRBD1	TRBJ2-7	-	TRBV11-3	CASSLLQGESAEQYF	TGTGCCAGCAGCTTACTACAGGGGGAAAGCGCTGAGCAGTACTTC
-	TRBJ1-5	once	TRBV10-1	CASPRRCSNQPQHF	TGCGCCAGCCCCAGGCGGTGTAGCAATCAGCCCCAGCATTTT
TRBD2	TRBJ2-1	-	TRBV2	CASSAGWTSGYNEQFF	TGTGCCAGCAGTGCCGGATGGACTAGCGGCTACAATGAGCAGTTCTTC
-	TRBJ1-1	-	TRBV6-6	CASADPRTHTEAFF	TGTGCCAGCGCCGACCCCCGGACCCACACTGAAGCTTTCTTT
-	TRBJ2-7	-	TRBV20-1	CSAPLVDKQYF	TGCAGTGCCCCTTTGGTGGACAAGCAGTACTTC
-	TRBJ1-2	-	TRBV28	CASSPRHYGYTF	TGTGCCAGCAGTCCCAGACACTATGGCTACACCTTC
-	TRBJ1-1	-	TRBV20-1	CSASRGGPNTEAFF	TGCAGTGCTAGTAGGGGGGGACCGAACACTGAAGCTTTCTTT
TRBD1	TRBJ1-2	-	TRBV7-2	CASSSGAGGNGYTF	TGTGCCAGCAGCTCCGGGGCAGGGGGCAATGGCTACACCTTC
-	TRBJ2-2	-	TRBV5-1	CASSVGQRGGELFF	TGCGCCAGCAGCGTCGGCCAGAGGGGCGGGGAGCTGTTTTTT
TRBD2	TRBJ2-1	-	TRBV19	CASTLSGGERFF	TGTGCCAGTACCCTAAGCGGGGGGGAGCGGTTCTTC
TRBD2	TRBJ2-5	-	TRBV9	CASSDIPGLAVTQYF	TGTGCCAGCAGCGATATTCCGGGACTAGCGGTGACCCAGTACTTC
TRBD1	TRBJ1-5	-	TRBV6-1	CASSDTGASYQPQHF	TGTGCCAGCAGTGACACAGGGGCGTCCTATCAGCCCCAGCATTTT
-	TRBJ1-3	-	TRBV7-8	CASSWGRVDSGNTIYF	TGTGCCAGCAGCTGGGGACGGGTCGACTCTGGAAACACCATATATTTT
-	TRBJ1-1	-	TRBV7-9	CASSLEGTVTEAFF	TGTGCCAGCAGCTTAGAAGGGACGGTGACTGAAGCTTTCTTT
-	TRBJ2-4	-	TRBV12-1	CASSFNKQGKDLWKNIQYF	TGTGCCAGCAGCTTTAATAAGCAGGGGAAGGACCTTTGGAAAAACATTCAGTACTTC
TRBD2	TRBJ2-7	-	TRBV5-1	CASSWGLAGGPYEQYF	TGCGCCAGCAGCTGGGGACTAGCGGGAGGGCCCTACGAGCAGTACTTC
TRBD2	TRBJ2-1	-	TRBV24-1	CATRGGGRYNEQFF	TGTGCCACCAGGGGGGGAGGGAGATACAATGAGCAGTTCTTC
TRBD1	TRBJ1-2	-	TRBV4-2	CASSQGGQGNNYGYTF	TGTGCCAGCAGCCAAGGGGGACAGGGAAATAACTATGGCTACACCTTC
-	TRBJ1-1	-	TRBV7-9	CASSLGGPDTEAFF	TGTGCCAGCAGCTTGGGGGGTCCGGACACTGAAGCTTTCTTT
-	TRBJ2-4	-	TRBV3-1/TRBV3-2	CASSRLFQRAKNIQYF	TGTGCCAGCAGCCGACTCTTCCAACGCGCCAAAAACATTCAGTACTTC
-	TRBJ1-2	-	TRBV6-5	CASSYADRPIQGYTF	TGTGCCAGCAGTTACGCCGACAGGCCGATTCAAGGCTACACCTTC
-	TRBJ2-1	-	TRBV4-3	CASSQGAGTNRGHEQFF	TGCGCCAGCAGCCAAGGTGCCGGGACCAACCGTGGCCATGAGCAGTTCTTC
-	TRBJ1-3	-	TRBV29-1	CSVRGGELGNTIYF	TGCAGCGTCCGTGGGGGCGAGCTCGGAAACACCATATATTTT
TRBD1	TRBJ1-3	-	TRBV19	CATQHRGQNTIYF	TGTGCCACCCAACACAGGGGGCAGAACACCATATATTTT